The source of this T cell receptor beta chain is a study of blood T cell repertoires in COVID-19. At the level of the study: The samples span acute and convalescent COVID-19 from the United States, Italy and Spain. The cDNA or gDNA used as material had been derived from T cells, B-cell-depleted T cells, or PBMCs.

The CDR3 spans 16 residues. Original processing methods: Estimation of nucleated cell counts relied on the amplification of reference gene primers. Some clones are missing from TCRdb's copy, which holds only in-frame ones; the method was immunoSEQ multiplex PCR. D and trimming were read from the DNA, whereas the V and J calls and clone size are those reported in that table. The sample holds roughly 220,000 clones, 80% to 90% seen once. This TCR was sampled from a young man with active or convalescent COVID-19. The chain carries TRBV21-1 and TRBJ2-1; the table calls TRBD2, which could not be checked here. TRBV21-1 is termed a pseudogene. Sequencing was performed on peripheral blood. The CDR3 region has the DNA TGTGCCAGCAGCAAATTCGCTAGCCGCCACTACAATGAGCAGTTCTTC. Amino acids: CASSKFASRHYNEQFF.